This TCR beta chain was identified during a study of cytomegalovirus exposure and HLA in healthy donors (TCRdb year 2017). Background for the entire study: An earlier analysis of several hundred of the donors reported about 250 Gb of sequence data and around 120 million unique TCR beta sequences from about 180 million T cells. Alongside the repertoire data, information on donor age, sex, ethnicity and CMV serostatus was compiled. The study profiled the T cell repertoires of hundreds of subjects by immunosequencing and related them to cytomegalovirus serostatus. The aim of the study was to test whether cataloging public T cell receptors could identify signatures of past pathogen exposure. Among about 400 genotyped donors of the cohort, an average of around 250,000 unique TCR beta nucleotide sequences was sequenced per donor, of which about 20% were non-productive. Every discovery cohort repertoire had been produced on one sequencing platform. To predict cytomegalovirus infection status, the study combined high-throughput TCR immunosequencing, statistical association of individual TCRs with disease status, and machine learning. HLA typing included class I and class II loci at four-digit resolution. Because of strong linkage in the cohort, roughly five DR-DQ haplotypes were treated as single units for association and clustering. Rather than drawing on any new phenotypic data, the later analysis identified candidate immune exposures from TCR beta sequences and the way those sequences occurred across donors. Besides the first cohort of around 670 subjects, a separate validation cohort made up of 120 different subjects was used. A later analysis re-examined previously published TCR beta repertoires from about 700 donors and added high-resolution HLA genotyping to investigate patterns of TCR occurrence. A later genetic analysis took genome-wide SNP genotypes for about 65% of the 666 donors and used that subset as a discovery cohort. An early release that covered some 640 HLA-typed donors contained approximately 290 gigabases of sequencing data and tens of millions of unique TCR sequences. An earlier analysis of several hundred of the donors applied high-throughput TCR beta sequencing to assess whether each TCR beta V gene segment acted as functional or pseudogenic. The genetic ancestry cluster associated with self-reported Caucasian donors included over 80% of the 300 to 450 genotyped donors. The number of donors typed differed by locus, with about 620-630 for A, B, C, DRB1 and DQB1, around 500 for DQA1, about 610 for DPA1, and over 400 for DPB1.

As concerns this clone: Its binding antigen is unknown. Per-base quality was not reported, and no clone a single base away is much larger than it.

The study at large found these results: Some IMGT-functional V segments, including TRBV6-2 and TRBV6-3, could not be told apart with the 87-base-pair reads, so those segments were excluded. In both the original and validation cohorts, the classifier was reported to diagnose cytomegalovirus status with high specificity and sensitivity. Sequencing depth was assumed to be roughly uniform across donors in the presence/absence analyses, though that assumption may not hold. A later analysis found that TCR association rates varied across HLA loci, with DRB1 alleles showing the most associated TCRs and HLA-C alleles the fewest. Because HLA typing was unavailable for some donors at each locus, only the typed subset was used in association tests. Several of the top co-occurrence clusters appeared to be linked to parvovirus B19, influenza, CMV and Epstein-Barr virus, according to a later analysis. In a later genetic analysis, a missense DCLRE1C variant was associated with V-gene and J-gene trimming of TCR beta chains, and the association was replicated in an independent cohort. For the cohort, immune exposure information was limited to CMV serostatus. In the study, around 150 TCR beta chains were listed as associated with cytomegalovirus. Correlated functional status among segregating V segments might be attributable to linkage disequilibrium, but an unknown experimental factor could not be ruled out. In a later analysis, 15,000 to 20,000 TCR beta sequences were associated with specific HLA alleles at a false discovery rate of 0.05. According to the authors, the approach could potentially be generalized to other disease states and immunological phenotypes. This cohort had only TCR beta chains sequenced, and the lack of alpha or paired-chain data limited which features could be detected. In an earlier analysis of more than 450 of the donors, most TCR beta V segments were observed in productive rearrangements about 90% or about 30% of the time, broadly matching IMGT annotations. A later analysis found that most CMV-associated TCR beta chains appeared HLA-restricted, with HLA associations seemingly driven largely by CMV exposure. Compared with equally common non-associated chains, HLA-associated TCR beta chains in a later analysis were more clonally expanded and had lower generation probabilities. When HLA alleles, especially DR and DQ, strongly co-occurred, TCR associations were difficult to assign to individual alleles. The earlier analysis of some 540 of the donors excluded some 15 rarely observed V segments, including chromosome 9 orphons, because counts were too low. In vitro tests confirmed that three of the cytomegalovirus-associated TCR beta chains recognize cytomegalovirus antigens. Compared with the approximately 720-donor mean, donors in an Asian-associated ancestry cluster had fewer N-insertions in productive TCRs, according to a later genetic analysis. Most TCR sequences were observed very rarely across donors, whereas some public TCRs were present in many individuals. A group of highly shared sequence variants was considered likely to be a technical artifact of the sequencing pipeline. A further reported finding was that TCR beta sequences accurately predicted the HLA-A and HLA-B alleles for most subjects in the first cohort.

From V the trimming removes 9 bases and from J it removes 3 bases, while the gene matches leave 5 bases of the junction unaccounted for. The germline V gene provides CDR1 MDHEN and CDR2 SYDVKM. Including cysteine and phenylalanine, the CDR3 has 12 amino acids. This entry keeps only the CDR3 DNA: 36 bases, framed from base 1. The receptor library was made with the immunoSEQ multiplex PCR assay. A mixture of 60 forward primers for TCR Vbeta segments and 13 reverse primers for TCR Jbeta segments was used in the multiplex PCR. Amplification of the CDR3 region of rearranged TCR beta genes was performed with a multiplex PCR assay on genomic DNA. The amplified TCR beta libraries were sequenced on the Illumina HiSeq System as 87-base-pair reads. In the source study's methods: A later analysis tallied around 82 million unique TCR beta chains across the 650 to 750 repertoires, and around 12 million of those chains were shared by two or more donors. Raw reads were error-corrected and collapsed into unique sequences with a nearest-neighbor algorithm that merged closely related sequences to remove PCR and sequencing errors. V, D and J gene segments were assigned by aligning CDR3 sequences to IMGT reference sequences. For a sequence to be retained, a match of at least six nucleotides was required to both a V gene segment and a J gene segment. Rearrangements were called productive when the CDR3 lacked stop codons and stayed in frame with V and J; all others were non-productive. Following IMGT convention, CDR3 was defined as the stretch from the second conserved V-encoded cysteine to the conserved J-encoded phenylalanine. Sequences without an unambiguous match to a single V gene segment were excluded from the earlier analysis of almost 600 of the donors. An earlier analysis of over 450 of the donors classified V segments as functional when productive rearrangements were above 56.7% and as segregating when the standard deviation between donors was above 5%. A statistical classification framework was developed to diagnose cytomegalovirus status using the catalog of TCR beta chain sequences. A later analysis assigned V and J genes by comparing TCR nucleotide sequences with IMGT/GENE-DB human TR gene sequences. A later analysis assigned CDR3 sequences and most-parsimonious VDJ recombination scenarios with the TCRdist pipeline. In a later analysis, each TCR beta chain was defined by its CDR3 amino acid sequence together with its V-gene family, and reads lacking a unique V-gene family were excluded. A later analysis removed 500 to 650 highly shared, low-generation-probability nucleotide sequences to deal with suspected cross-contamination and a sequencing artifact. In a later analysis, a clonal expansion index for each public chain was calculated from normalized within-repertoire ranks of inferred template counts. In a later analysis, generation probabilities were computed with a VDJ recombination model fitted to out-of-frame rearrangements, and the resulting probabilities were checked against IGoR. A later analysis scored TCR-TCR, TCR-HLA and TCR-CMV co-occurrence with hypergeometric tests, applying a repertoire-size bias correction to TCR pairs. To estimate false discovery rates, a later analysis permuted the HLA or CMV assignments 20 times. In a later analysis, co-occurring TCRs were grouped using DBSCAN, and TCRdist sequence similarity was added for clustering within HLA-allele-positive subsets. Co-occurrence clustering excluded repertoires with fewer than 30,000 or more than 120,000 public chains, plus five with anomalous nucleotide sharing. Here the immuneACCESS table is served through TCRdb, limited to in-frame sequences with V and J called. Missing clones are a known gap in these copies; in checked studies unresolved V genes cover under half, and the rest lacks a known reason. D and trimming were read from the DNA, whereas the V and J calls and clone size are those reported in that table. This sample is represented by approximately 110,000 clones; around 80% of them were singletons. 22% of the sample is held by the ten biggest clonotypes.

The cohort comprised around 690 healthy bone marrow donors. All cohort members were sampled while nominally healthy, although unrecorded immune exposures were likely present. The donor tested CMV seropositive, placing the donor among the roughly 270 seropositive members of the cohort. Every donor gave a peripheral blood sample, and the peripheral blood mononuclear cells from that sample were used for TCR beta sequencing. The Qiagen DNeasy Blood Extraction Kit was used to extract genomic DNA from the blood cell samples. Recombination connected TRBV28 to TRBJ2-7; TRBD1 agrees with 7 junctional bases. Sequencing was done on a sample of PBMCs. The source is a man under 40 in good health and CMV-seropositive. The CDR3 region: CASNDRDYEQYF. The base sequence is TGTGCCAGTAACGACAGGGACTACGAGCAGTACTTC.